The rows below give T cell receptor beta chains drawn from one sample of a study of human T cells and chemical hapten exposure. From the RACE reads, TCRdb called clonotypes with MiXCR, one entry per CDR3 protein. Of 85,000 to 90,000 distinct CDR3 sequences listed, roughly 9.1% are singletons. The source was whole blood, collected in connection with sensitization to the hapten diphenylcyclopropenone (DPC). These receptors were collected from a woman aged 40-49 years with alopecia areata. Some clones in this sample may be carry-over from other donors' samples. Both conserved end residues are part of each CDR3. Fields, in order: D gene, clone size, J gene, V gene, CDR3 protein, CDR3 DNA. The D gene is left open where the match is weak. Size tells how often a clone was seen (once, few, many) or the class of an expanded clone, and some rows leave it out.

>-|many|TRBJ1-2|TRBV7-8
CASSRQVSNYGYTF
TGTGCCAGCAGCCGTCAGGTTTCCAACTATGGCTACACCTTC
>-|-|TRBJ1-5|TRBV6-2/TRBV6-3
CASSIYGQLYSNQPQHF
TGTGCCAGCAGCATCTACGGACAGTTGTATAGCAATCAGCCCCAGCATTTT
>-|few|TRBJ2-6|TRBV12-3/TRBV12-4
CASTFLSGANVLTF
TGTGCCAGCACCTTTTTGTCTGGGGCCAACGTCCTGACTTTC
>-|-|TRBJ2-7|TRBV9
CASSPPRGSYEQYF
TGTGCCAGCAGCCCTCCTAGGGGGTCCTACGAGCAGTACTTC
>TRBD2|-|TRBJ2-3|TRBV7-8
CASSLSSGYTDTQYF
TGTGCCAGCAGCCTCTCTAGCGGCTACACAGATACGCAGTATTTT
>TRBD1|many|TRBJ1-4|TRBV7-6
CASSPQGYNEKLFF
TGTGCCAGCAGCCCACAGGGGTATAATGAAAAACTGTTTTTT
>-|many|TRBJ1-1|TRBV29-1
CSSRGSGLNTEAFF
TGCAGCTCCCGGGGCTCGGGGTTGAACACTGAAGCTTTCTTT
>TRBD2|-|TRBJ2-3|TRBV4-2
CASSQATSGGRRSTDTQYF
TGTGCCAGCAGCCAGGCAACTAGCGGGGGCCGAAGGAGCACAGATACGCAGTATTTT
>-|-|TRBJ2-3|TRBV7-2
CASSLAQLTDTQYF
TGTGCCAGCAGCTTAGCGCAGTTGACAGATACGCAGTATTTT
>-|-|TRBJ2-1|TRBV19
CASTLGGSGEDEQFF
TGTGCCAGTACCCTCGGAGGGTCCGGGGAGGATGAGCAGTTCTTC
>-|-|TRBJ1-2|TRBV7-9
CASDGPNYGYTF
TGTGCCAGCGACGGCCCTAACTATGGCTACACCTTC
>TRBD1|few|TRBJ2-7|TRBV4-1
CASSHPDRASYEQYF
TGCGCCAGCAGCCATCCGGACAGGGCCTCCTACGAGCAGTACTTC
>-|few|TRBJ1-4|TRBV27
CASSPTWRGGSTNEKLFF
TGTGCCAGCAGTCCGACGTGGAGGGGCGGCTCTACTAATGAAAAACTGTTTTTT
>-|many|TRBJ2-1|TRBV13
CASSLVGGSLNEQFF
TGTGCCAGCAGCTTAGTGGGGGGCTCCTTGAATGAGCAGTTCTTC
>-|many|TRBJ1-4|TRBV7-9
CASSLEATKKLFF
TGTGCCAGCAGCTTAGAGGCCACTAAGAAACTGTTTTTT
>-|-|TRBJ1-6|TRBV12-3/TRBV12-4
CASSPGLNSPLHF
TGTGCCAGCAGCCCAGGGTTGAATTCACCCCTCCACTTT
>-|-|TRBJ2-3|TRBV20-1
CSAPSLRGVADTQYF
TGCAGTGCTCCGAGTTTACGGGGAGTCGCAGATACGCAGTATTTT
>TRBD2|many|TRBJ2-1|TRBV20-1
CSARPPSGGYNEQFF
TGCAGTGCTAGACCTCCTAGCGGGGGGTACAATGAGCAGTTCTTC
>TRBD1|few|TRBJ1-3|TRBV5-4
CASSLKGAQENTIYF
TGTGCCAGCAGCTTAAAGGGGGCGCAAGAAAACACCATATATTTT
>-|many|TRBJ2-5|TRBV7-2
CASSLGGLQETQYF
TGTGCCAGCAGCTTAGGAGGACTCCAAGAGACCCAGTACTTC
>-|few|TRBJ2-7|TRBV21-1
CASSPQSLGTEYYEQYF
TGTGCCAGCAGCCCTCAATCCCTCGGGACAGAATACTACGAGCAGTACTTC
>-|-|TRBJ1-2|TRBV5-4
CASSLGGASNYGYTF
TGTGCCAGCAGCTTGGGAGGGGCCTCTAACTATGGCTACACCTTC
>TRBD1|many|TRBJ2-7|TRBV24-1
CATSDHRDSYEQYF
TGTGCCACCAGTGATCACCGGGACAGCTACGAGCAGTACTTC
>-|-|TRBJ1-1|TRBV5-1
CASRIGQNTEAFF
TGCGCCAGCAGGATCGGACAGAACACTGAAGCTTTCTTT
>TRBD2|-|TRBJ2-1|TRBV6-2/TRBV6-3
CASRIAGGSYNEQFF
TGTGCCAGCAGGATAGCGGGGGGGTCCTACAATGAGCAGTTCTTC
>-|-|TRBJ2-3|TRBV15
CATSRGLATDTQYF
TGTGCCACCAGCAGAGGGCTAGCGACAGATACGCAGTATTTT
>-|-|TRBJ1-5|TRBV20-1
CSARDLREYGNQPQHF
TGCAGTGCTAGAGATCTAAGGGAATACGGCAATCAGCCCCAGCATTTT
>-|many|TRBJ2-1|TRBV11-2
CASSVLRSSYNEQFF
TGTGCCAGCAGCGTTCTCAGGAGCTCCTACAATGAGCAGTTCTTC
>TRBD1|-|TRBJ2-3|TRBV7-2
CASSRRDRGVGTDTQYF
TGTGCCAGCAGCAGAAGGGACAGGGGGGTTGGCACAGATACGCAGTATTTT
>-|few|TRBJ2-5|TRBV5-1
CASSLASGTRGTQYF
TGCGCCAGCAGCTTGGCCTCGGGGACGCGGGGGACCCAGTACTTC
>TRBD1|few|TRBJ1-6|TRBV7-9
CASSLGQLSYNSPLHF
TGTGCCAGCAGCTTGGGACAGCTCTCCTATAATTCACCCCTCCACTTT
>-|-|TRBJ2-5|TRBV6-2/TRBV6-3
CASSPPWEQETQYF
TGTGCCAGCAGCCCTCCTTGGGAGCAAGAGACCCAGTACTTC
>TRBD1|many|TRBJ1-5|TRBV18
CASQRGGLNQPQHF
TGTGCCAGCCAACGAGGGGGCCTCAATCAGCCCCAGCATTTT
>-|few|TRBJ2-3|TRBV30
CAWTVRGRTDTQYF
TGTGCCTGGACCGTACGGGGGAGAACAGATACGCAGTATTTT
>-|few|TRBJ2-3|TRBV7-2
CASSPSLALRADTQYF
TGTGCCAGCAGCCCCTCTCTAGCGCTGAGGGCAGATACGCAGTATTTT
>TRBD1|few|TRBJ1-2|TRBV12-3/TRBV12-4
CASSIPGQGEDGYTF
TGTGCCAGCAGTATACCCGGACAGGGCGAGGATGGCTACACCTTC
>-|-|TRBJ1-2|TRBV7-6
CASSPVGNRYPYLANYGYTF
TGTGCCAGCAGCCCAGTAGGGAACAGATACCCCTACCTAGCTAACTATGGCTACACCTTC
>-|many|TRBJ1-1|TRBV29-1
CSALPSAGNTEAFF
TGCAGCGCTTTGCCTTCCGCAGGTAACACTGAAGCTTTCTTT
>TRBD1|-|TRBJ1-6|TRBV20-1
CSAREDRGQLHF
TGCAGTGCTAGAGAAGACAGGGGGCAGCTCCACTTT
>-|many|TRBJ2-3|TRBV7-2
CASSLESGASVTQYF
TGTGCCAGCAGCTTAGAGAGCGGAGCATCAGTGACGCAGTATTTT